The text below deals with one T cell receptor (beta chain). Its antigen is currently unknown. All sequencing subjects had displayed CD8+CD57+ cell expansion on flow cytometry. The patients all had a severe acquired aplastic anemia diagnosis. Among the patients, none had received any therapy at the time of blood sampling. The data are from a study of CD8+CD57+ T cells in acquired aplastic anemia. Study conclusions and caveats: Levels of CD8+ Simpson's diversity were not significantly distinct in patients versus controls.

Genomic DNA constituted the template upon which TCR beta VDJ and CDR3 profiling was performed. Via MiXCR, TCRdb re-called the reads, giving one row per CDR3 protein. The data show under 500,000 distinct CDR3 sequences, about a third seen once. V was pared by 0 bases and J by 4 bases, with 14 bases between. Germline CDR1 reads SGHRS; CDR2 reads YFSETQ. This CDR3 comprises 15 residues. The gene calls are TRBV5-1 and TRBJ2-7; D possibly matches TRBD1 or TRBD2 (5 bases each). The clonotype was recovered from a human donor with aplastic anemia. Sequenced sample: sorted CD4+, CD8+, or CD8+CD57+ T cells (not recorded which) from PBMCs. The CDR3 protein is CASSLVGGLGYEQYF. The CDR3 DNA reads as TGCGCCAGCAGCTTGGTTGGGGGATTGGGTTACGAGCAGTACTTC.